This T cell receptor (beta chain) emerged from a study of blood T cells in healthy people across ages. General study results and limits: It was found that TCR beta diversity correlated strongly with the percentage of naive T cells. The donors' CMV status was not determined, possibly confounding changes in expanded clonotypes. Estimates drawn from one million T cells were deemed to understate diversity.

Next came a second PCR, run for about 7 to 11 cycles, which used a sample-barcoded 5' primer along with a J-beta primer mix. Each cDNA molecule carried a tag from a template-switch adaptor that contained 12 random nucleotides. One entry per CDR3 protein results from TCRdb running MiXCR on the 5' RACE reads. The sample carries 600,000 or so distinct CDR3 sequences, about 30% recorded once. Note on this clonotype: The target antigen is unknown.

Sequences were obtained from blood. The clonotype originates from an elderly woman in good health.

In DNA form, the CDR3 reads TGTGCCACCTGGGACAGGGAAGGTGACAATCAGCCCCAGCATTTT. Translating it yields CATWDREGDNQPQHF. V and J are TRBV19 and TRBJ1-5; 9 bases agree with TRBD1. Germline trimming cut 10 bases from V and 3 bases from J; bases unmatched to any gene: 10. Per the germline V gene, CDR1 is LNHDA and CDR2 is SQIVND (reference sequence). The length of the CDR3 is 15 residues. Variable domain in full (rest from reference TRBV19 and TRBJ1-5): DGGITQSPKYLFRKEGQNVTLSCEQNLNHDAMYWYRQDPGQGLRLIYYSQIVNDFQKGDIAEGYSVSREKKESFPLTVTSAQKNPTAFYLCATWDREGDNQPQHFGDGTRLSIL.